The 8 T cell receptor beta chains given below trace back to one sample, sequenced in a study of blood T cell repertoires in COVID-19. The assay was immunoSEQ multiplex PCR, and TCRdb's table has in-frame clones only and misses some. In the table there are about 58,000 clones, around 89% of which are singletons. The sample was peripheral blood. The receptors here all came from a man aged 55 to 70 with active COVID-19.

This clone was seen a single time. This chain connects TRBV28 to TRBJ2-2; 7 nucleotides agree with TRBD2. The CDR3 runs to 14 residues. The germline V gene encodes CDR1 MDHEN and CDR2 SYDVKM. With V trimmed by 6 bases and J by 4 bases, 5 bases remained unmatched. CDR3 coding DNA: TGTGCCAGCAGCCCCTCTAGCGGCACCGGGGAGCTGTTTTTT. This gives the protein CASSPSSGTGELFF. Variable domain in full (rest from reference TRBV28 and TRBJ2-2): DVKVTQSSRYLVKRTGEKVFLECVQDMDHENMFWYRQDPGLGLRLIYFSYDVKMKEKGDIPEGYSVSREKKERFSLILESASTNQTSMYLCASSPSSGTGELFFGEGSRLTVL.

Notes on this clone: One junction end disagrees with the germline gene, perhaps due to a read error. CDR3 loop: CASSLGQGGDTQYF. In nucleotides, the CDR3 is TGTGCTAGCAGCTTAGGACAGGGGGGGGATACGCAGTATTTT. V is TRBV7-7 and J is TRBJ2-3; 10 bases align to TRBD1. CDR1 is SSHAT, CDR2 FNYEAQ, per germline (reference sequence). This CDR3 comprises 14 residues.

This sequence joins TRBV11-3 and TRBJ1-3; D is ambiguous. V gave up 5 bases and J gave up 4 bases, with 9 bases separating them. The CDR3 is 13 residues long. CDR1 is SGHNT, CDR2 YENEEA, per germline. CDR3 sequence: CASSPNFGNTIYF. The CDR3 DNA sequence: TGTGCCAGCAGCCCGAACTTCGGAAACACCATATATTTT.

The CDR3 DNA follows: TGTGCCACCAGCAGAGATGGAACAGGGGGCGTCAAAACCCAGTACTTC. It yields the protein CATSRDGTGGVKTQYF. The V gene is TRBV15, the J gene TRBJ2-5, with 9 bases matching TRBD1. J gave up 8 bases and V 0 bases, and 10 bases lay outside the gene matches. The germline V gene has CDR1 LNHNV and CDR2 YYDKDF (reference sequence). CDR3 length equals 16 residues.

The chain couples TRBV6-5 to TRBJ1-1; D not resolved. Germline V gene data show CDR1 as MNHEY and CDR2 as SVGAGI. The CDR3 totals 13 residues. Deletions cut 6 bases from V and 7 bases from J, with 15 bases between. This CDR3 reads CASRSTGNNEAFF. CDR3 nucleotides: TGTGCCAGCAGATCTACCGGGAATAATGAAGCTTTCTTT.

The chain links TRBV28 to TRBJ2-3; TRBD2 matches at 10 bases. The CDR3 is 17 amino acids. Germline CDR1 is MDHEN and CDR2 is SYDVKM. The junction had 11 bases not matched to a gene; V was cut back by 6 bases and J by 2 bases. In DNA, the CDR3 is TGTGCCAGCAGCCGAACCGGACTAGCGGAGAACACAGATACGCAGTATTTT. Protein sequence: CASSRTGLAENTDTQYF. Full variable domain (remainder filled in from reference TRBV28 and TRBJ2-3): DVKVTQSSRYLVKRTGEKVFLECVQDMDHENMFWYRQDPGLGLRLIYFSYDVKMKEKGDIPEGYSVSREKKERFSLILESASTNQTSMYLCASSRTGLAENTDTQYFGPGTRLTVL.

The chain is built from TRBV21-1 and TRBJ2-7; the tabulated D call, TRBD2, remains unverified against the DNA. TRBV21-1 corresponds to a pseudogene. The CDR3 loop spans 18 amino acids. As DNA, the CDR3 is TGTGCCAGCAGCAAAATGGGTATCGGGACTAGCGGGAGTCGGGAGCAGTACTTC. Translating gives CASSKMGIGTSGSREQYF.

The chain is built from TRBV3-1 (or the pseudogene TRBV3-2) and TRBJ2-3, with TRBD1 as a possible D gene (5 bases). Per the germline V gene, CDR1 is LGHDT and CDR2 is YNNKEL (reference sequence). Trimming left V 0 bases short and J 7 bases short, with 11 bases between. The CDR3 is made up of 14 amino acids. The chain's CDR3 is CASSQERGLNTQYF. The CDR3 DNA reads as TGTGCCAGCAGCCAAGAAAGGGGCCTGAATACGCAGTATTTT.